This T cell receptor (beta chain) was sequenced during a study of blood T cell repertoires in COVID-19. Study overall: Both acute and convalescent COVID-19 samples were obtained from the United States, Italy and Spain. In each case, the material was cDNA or gDNA derived from T cells, B-cell-depleted T cells, or PBMCs.

Methods used by the authors: How many nucleated cells were present was estimated from reference gene primer amplification. The assay was immunoSEQ multiplex PCR, and TCRdb's table has in-frame clones only and misses some. V, J and clone size were drawn from that table, and D and trimming were deduced from the DNA. This table has about 310,000 clones, around 90% appearing once. The length of the CDR3 is 14 residues. The V end lost 0 bases, the J end lost 7 bases, and 12 bases lay between the germline ends. From germline, CDR1 is LGHNA and CDR2 YSLEER. The TCR comes from a man over 45 with active or convalescent COVID-19. The chain employs TRBV4-3 and TRBJ1-2; D gene unclear. The sequenced sample was peripheral blood. The CDR3 region is CASSQEISGSGYTF. The DNA for the CDR3 is TGCGCCAGCAGCCAAGAAATATCGGGATCTGGCTACACCTTC.